The rows below give T cell receptor beta chains drawn from one sample of a study of lymphopenia after photon versus proton radiotherapy. Data came from immunoSEQ multiplex PCR; TCRdb stores just in-frame clones and leaves some out. The repertoire holds some 170,000 clones, with about 88% as singletons. This specimen was peripheral blood, taken from a patient treated with photon-based radiotherapy. Receptor source: a man aged 45-65 years with gastric cancer. Each CDR3 is given with its conserved first and last residue. The order of the fields is J gene, D gene, clone size, V gene, CDR3 DNA, CDR3 protein. The D gene is left open where the match is weak. Size tells how often a clone was seen (once, few, many) or the class of an expanded clone, and some rows leave it out.

>TRBJ2-2|TRBD1|-|TRBV2
TGTGCCAGCAGGAGGACAGGGGGCGCGGTCACCGGGGAGCTGTTTTTT
CASRRTGGAVTGELFF
>TRBJ2-5|-|-|TRBV30
TGTGCCTGGAGTGGAAATTTGTTCCAAGAGACCCAGTACTTC
CAWSGNLFQETQYF
>TRBJ2-5|TRBD2|-|TRBV19
TGTGCCAGTATGAAGGGAGGGAACCAAGAGACCCAGTACTTC
CASMKGGNQETQYF
>TRBJ2-1|TRBD2|-|TRBV5-6
TGTGCCAGCAGCTTGACCGGGAGGGCCTACAATGAGCAGTTCTTC
CASSLTGRAYNEQFF
>TRBJ2-3|TRBD2|-|TRBV10-3
TGTGCCATCAGTGAGGGACTAGCGGGCAGCACAGATACGCAGTATTTT
CAISEGLAGSTDTQYF
>TRBJ1-4|-|-|TRBV6-5
TGTGCCACCCAAACCAGAGGGCGGACGAATGAAAAACTGTTTTTT
CATQTRGRTNEKLFF
>TRBJ1-4|-|-|TRBV29-1
TGCAGCGTTGAAGAGAGGGGGGGGCCAAAACTGTTTTTT
CSVEERGGPKLFF
>TRBJ1-1|-|-|TRBV6-1
TGTGCCAGCAGTGATCCCCACTCTCCAAGGACTGAAGCTTTCTTT
CASSDPHSPRTEAFF
>TRBJ2-7|-|-|TRBV20-1
TGCAGTGCTCTAGGGAGCTACGAGCAGTACTTC
CSALGSYEQYF
>TRBJ2-3|TRBD2|once|TRBV6-1
TGTGCCAGCAGTGAAGCGCCCTCATCTAGCGGGCCCACAGATACGCAGTATTTT
CASSEAPSSSGPTDTQYF
>TRBJ2-1|-|-|TRBV9
TGTGCCAGCAGCGGCCGGGACACAATAACGAATGAGCAGTTCTTC
CASSGRDTITNEQFF
>TRBJ2-3|TRBD2|-|TRBV7-9
TGTGCCAGCAGCCTCGGACTAGCGGGGTCCCCCACAGATACGCAGTATTTT
CASSLGLAGSPTDTQYF
>TRBJ1-2|-|-|TRBV30
TGTGCCTGGAGTGTACGAGCGGGGAACTATGGCTACACCTTC
CAWSVRAGNYGYTF
>TRBJ1-5|-|-|TRBV28
TGTGCCAGCAGTTTAAGACTGAATAGCAATCAGCCCCAGCATTTT
CASSLRLNSNQPQHF
>TRBJ1-2|-|few|TRBV28
TGTGCCAGCGGAAACAGGAGGGACTATGGCTACACCTTC
CASGNRRDYGYTF
>TRBJ1-5|-|once|TRBV19
TGTGCCAGTAGTGTAGACGGTAGCAATCAGCCCCAGCATTTT
CASSVDGSNQPQHF
>TRBJ1-4|-|-|TRBV9
TGTGCCAGCAGCGGGGGGGCAGGTAATGAAAAACTGTTTTTT
CASSGGAGNEKLFF